This T cell receptor beta chain was documented in a study of Graves' ophthalmopathy and Graves' hyperthyroidism. Study overall: Over 18 months of follow-up, stable hyperthyroidism required that no ophthalmopathy appear.

General study points: Ophthalmopathy progression was predicted by the model at less than 71% sensitivity and about 74% specificity. Detected in blood as well were most expanded thyroid clonotypes with frequency above 0.001.

Beta-chain TCR CDR3 regions were amplified from RNA transcripts. First-round RT-PCR employed HTBI primers, with a second-round multiplex PCR after it. TCRdb reanalysed the multiplex PCR reads using MiXCR and keeps one entry per CDR3 protein. The table lists over a million distinct CDR3 sequences, about 35% of them singletons. Trimming removed 10 bases at V and 2 bases at J, with 21 bases between. Germline V gives CDR1 ENHRY, CDR2 SYGVKD. There are 16 residues in the CDR3. Concerning this clonotype: The antigen remains unidentified.

The hyperthyroidism patients had a new diagnosis of under 2 months' duration and were aged 18 to 65. The sequenced sample consisted of peripheral blood or thyroid tissue (not recorded which). The genes are TRBV10-3 and TRBJ1-5; D perhaps matches TRBD1 (5 bases). This clonotype was sampled from an adult man with Graves' hyperthyroidism. CDR3 DNA: TGTGCCAGCAGCCCTCTGCGGGGCCGAGGCAATCAGCCCCAGCATTTT. This translates into CASSPLRGRGNQPQHF.